Following are 26 T cell receptor beta chains from one sample sequenced in a study of cytomegalovirus exposure and HLA in healthy donors. This PCR relied on a set of 60 Vbeta primers and 13 Jbeta primers. Sequenced by immunoSEQ multiplex PCR; TCRdb stores in-frame clones only, minus some. Of over 100,000 clones in the sample, 60% to 80% were seen once. Source material: PBMCs. The receptors were gathered from a male donor in good health and CMV-seronegative.

This chain joins TRBV28 and TRBJ2-7; D unresolved. CDR3 length: 14 amino acids. Germline V gene lookup returns CDR1 MDHEN and CDR2 SYDVKM. Deletions cut 1 base from V and 3 bases from J, with 10 bases between. CDR3 sequence: CASSLFRGDYEQYF. As DNA, the CDR3 is TGTGCCAGCAGTTTATTTAGAGGCGACTACGAGCAGTACTTC. Drawing the rest from reference TRBV28 and TRBJ2-7, the complete variable domain is DVKVTQSSRYLVKRTGEKVFLECVQDMDHENMFWYRQDPGLGLRLIYFSYDVKMKEKGDIPEGYSVSREKKERFSLILESASTNQTSMYLCASSLFRGDYEQYFGPGTRLTVT.

V is TRBV7-9 and J is TRBJ2-3; 7 nucleotides agree with TRBD1. Germline V gene data show CDR1 as SEHNR and CDR2 as FQNEAQ (reference sequence). Trimming cost V 3 bases and J 0 bases; bases outside gene matches: 3. The CDR3 extends over 15 amino acids. CDR3 sequence: CASSLRGPSTDTQYF. CDR3 DNA: TGTGCCAGCAGCTTGAGGGGGCCTAGCACAGATACGCAGTATTTT.

The chain uses TRBV27 and TRBJ2-7, with D possibly TRBD2 on 5 matching bases. Germline loops: CDR1 MNHEY, CDR2 SMNVEV (reference sequence). Trimming took off 3 bases at V and 4 bases at J, with 10 bases between the two ends. The CDR3 spans 13 residues. DNA of the CDR3: TGTGCCAGCAGTTTTCGGACGGGGTACGAGCAGTACTTC. It specifies CASSFRTGYEQYF.

This sequence joins TRBV11-2 and TRBJ2-5; the match to TRBD2 covers 9 bases. Unmatched junction bases numbered 8, after V lost 5 bases and J lost 1 base. Germline CDR1 is SGHAT and CDR2 is FQNNGV. The CDR3 is made up of 16 amino acids. The CDR3 nucleotides read TGTGCCAGCAGCCCGTTGGCGGGGGGGGGCCAAGAGACCCAGTACTTC. Translated: CASSPLAGGGQETQYF.

This sequence joins TRBV7-9 and TRBJ2-7, with TRBD2 matching 7 bases. CDR1 and CDR2 from the germline V gene are SEHNR and FQNEAQ (reference sequence). J gave up 3 bases and V 2 bases, and 7 bases lay outside the gene matches. This CDR3 is 15 amino acids long. The CDR3 DNA reads as TGTGCCAGCAGCTTATCGTCTAGCGGATTCTACGAGCAGTACTTC. Translation: CASSLSSSGFYEQYF.

The V and J genes are TRBV4-1 and TRBJ2-4, with 7 nucleotides matching TRBD2. From germline, CDR1 is MGHRA and CDR2 YSYEKL. The V gene end was trimmed by 4 bases and the J gene end by 4 bases; junction bases not matched to a gene: 13. This CDR3 has 17 amino acids. The CDR3 nucleotides are TGCGCCAGCAGCCGGGGGGTGACTAGCAGTACTAAAAACATTCAGTACTTC. It encodes CASSRGVTSSTKNIQYF.

This chain connects TRBV7-9 to TRBJ2-5; TRBD1 aligns across 8 bases. V dropped 6 bases and J dropped 5; count of bases not matched to a gene: 11. Germline V gene data show CDR1 as SEHNR and CDR2 as FQNEAQ (reference sequence). The CDR3 is 15 amino acids. CDR3: CASRGTGGYPETQYF. For the CDR3, the DNA is TGTGCCAGCAGAGGGACAGGCGGCTACCCGGAGACCCAGTACTTC.

This clone was picked up a small number of times. V and J are TRBV19 and TRBJ2-1, with D possibly matching TRBD2 (5 bases). Germline values: CDR1 LNHDA, CDR2 SQIVND (reference sequence). V was trimmed by 7 bases and J by 4 bases, leaving 11 bases between them. The CDR3 is 13 residues long. In DNA form, the CDR3 reads TGTGCCAGTACTAAAACGGGGTACAATGAGCAGTTCTTC. Its protein product is CASTKTGYNEQFF.

The chain has TRBV10-3 and TRBJ2-2, with 14 bases that match TRBD2. The length of the CDR3 is 17 residues. Unmatched junction bases numbered 7, after V lost 6 bases and J lost 4 bases. Germline CDR1 ENHRY, CDR2 SYGVKD. CDR3 sequence (DNA): TGTGCCATCAGGGGGACTAGCGGGAGTCTGGGCACCGGGGAGCTGTTTTTT. Translated, it gives CAIRGTSGSLGTGELFF.

The chain has TRBV2 and TRBJ1-5, with D possibly matching TRBD1 (6 bases). This CDR3 has 14 amino acids. CDR1 is SNHLY, CDR2 FYNNEI, per germline. V was clipped by 3 bases and J by 3 bases, with 9 bases between them. The CDR3 region has the DNA TGTGCCAGCAGTGACAGGGGATTCAATCAGCCCCAGCATTTT. As protein: CASSDRGFNQPQHF.

This chain joins TRBV2 and TRBJ2-7; 10 bases match TRBD1. The CDR3 has 15 amino acids. CDR1 and CDR2 (germline): SNHLY, FYNNEI. The V gene end was trimmed by 6 bases and the J gene end by 2 bases; junction bases not matched to a gene: 7. Here the CDR3 DNA reads TGTGCCAGCAGCCTCCGGACAGGGGGAACCTACGAGCAGTACTTC. This codes for CASSLRTGGTYEQYF.

Only a few counts were recorded for this clone. This chain connects TRBV7-2 to TRBJ2-3, with TRBD2 identical over 10 bases. The germline gives CDR1 SGHTA, CDR2 FQGNSA. V lost 1 base to trimming and J lost 7 bases; unmatched junction nucleotides: 8. CDR3 length: 16 residues. CDR3 in amino acids: CASSLEKRGGTNTQYF. CDR3 in DNA: TGTGCCAGCAGCTTAGAGAAGCGGGGGGGAACGAATACGCAGTATTTT.

This chain connects TRBV28 to TRBJ2-4; D remains ambiguous. V lost 5 bases and J 0 bases, leaving 11 bases between the germline ends. The germline V gene has CDR1 MDHEN and CDR2 SYDVKM. The CDR3 is 15 amino acids. DNA of the CDR3: TGTGCCAGCAGTAACCGCGATCTAGCCAAAAACATTCAGTACTTC. Its protein product is CASSNRDLAKNIQYF.

V is TRBV19 and J is TRBJ2-5, with 13 positions matching TRBD2. This CDR3 is built from 16 residues. The trim removed 3 bases at V and 5 bases at J, leaving 6 bases unmatched. In germline, CDR1 is LNHDA, CDR2 SQIVND (reference sequence). CDR3 loop: CASSIGGTSGEETQYF. DNA for the CDR3: TGTGCCAGTAGTATCGGGGGGACTAGCGGGGAGGAGACCCAGTACTTC.

The chain couples TRBV4-3 to TRBJ1-4; no clear D. The CDR3 runs to 14 residues. From germline, CDR1 is LGHNA and CDR2 YSLEER. Trimming left V 4 bases short and J 7 bases short, with 13 bases between. Here the CDR3 reads CASSPNGEGEKLFF. CDR3 DNA: TGCGCCAGCAGCCCAAACGGGGAGGGTGAAAAACTGTTTTTT.

J is TRBJ2-1 and V is TRBV30, with TRBD1 matching over 10 bases. This CDR3 spans 19 amino acids. Germline V gene data show CDR1 as GTSNPN and CDR2 as SVGIG (reference sequence). With V trimmed by 3 bases and J by 0 bases, 14 bases remained unmatched. CDR3 sequence reads: CAWSLIFGQGVSSYNEQFF. CDR3 DNA sequence: TGTGCCTGGAGCCTAATATTTGGACAGGGGGTAAGCTCCTACAATGAGCAGTTCTTC.

The CDR3 spells CASSLDRGSDEQYF. CDR3 nucleotide sequence: TGTGCCAGCAGCTTAGACAGGGGTTCGGACGAGCAGTACTTC. V usage is TRBV7-2 and J usage is TRBJ2-7; 7 bases fit TRBD1. Germline V lookup: CDR1 SGHTA, CDR2 FQGNSA. V lost 1 base to trimming and J lost 5 bases; unmatched junction nucleotides: 5. The CDR3 extends over 14 amino acids.

This chain uses TRBV2 with TRBJ2-1; D is unclear. This CDR3 comprises 12 residues. V dropped 5 bases and J dropped 8 bases, with 10 bases sitting between them. Germline CDR1 and CDR2: SNHLY and FYNNEI. This CDR3 is CASSLRWDEQFF. Here the CDR3 DNA reads TGTGCCAGCAGTCTCAGGTGGGATGAGCAGTTCTTC.

About this clone: The junction differs from germline at one of its ends, possibly a read error. The gene calls are TRBV7-9 and TRBJ2-2; D may be TRBD2 (6 bases). Germline V gene lookup returns CDR1 SEHNR and CDR2 FQNEAQ (reference sequence). The CDR3 has 15 residues. In DNA form, the CDR3 reads TGTTCCAGCACTGCGGCGGGGATCAACACCGGGGAGCTGTTTTTT. This translates into CSSTAAGINTGELFF.

The rearrangement links TRBV9 to TRBJ1-1, with D possibly being TRBD1 (6 bases). CDR3 length equals 15 residues. Trimming took 5 bases from V and 2 from J, leaving 16 bases between them. The germline CDR1 and CDR2 sequences are SGDLS and YYNGEE. The CDR3 sequence: CASSALGGGNTEAFF. The CDR3 nucleotides read TGTGCCAGCAGTGCATTAGGGGGGGGAAACACTGAAGCTTTCTTT.

This clone showed up just once. The V gene is TRBV11-1, the J gene TRBJ1-2, with a tentative D call TRBD1 (5 bases). Trimming cost V 4 bases and J 4 bases, with 16 bases left between them. CDR1 and CDR2 (germline): SGHAT, FQDESV (reference sequence). This CDR3 region has 15 residues. CDR3 sequence: CASSSPRGTSYGYTF. CDR3 bases: TGTGCCAGCAGCTCTCCGCGGGGGACCTCCTATGGCTACACCTTC.

This clone has only one observation. The chain uses TRBV7-9 and TRBJ2-7, with a weak D call TRBD2 (6 bases). Germline assignment: CDR1 SEHNR and CDR2 FQNEAQ (reference sequence). Trimming pared 10 bases from V and 6 bases from J, leaving 19 bases between. CDR3 length: 13 residues. CDR3 sequence: CATSGLLGGEQYF. CDR3 DNA sequence: TGTGCCACGAGCGGGCTGCTCGGGGGCGAGCAGTACTTC.

The V and J genes are TRBV11-2 and TRBJ2-5, with 8 bases aligning to TRBD2. The CDR3 is made up of 17 amino acids. In germline, CDR1 is SGHAT, CDR2 FQNNGV. V gave up 4 bases and J gave up 6 bases; unmatched junction bases: 16. CDR3 bases: TGTGCCAGCAGCTCCACCCCCGGGACTAGGGTGATCAAGACCCAGTACTTC. Its protein is CASSSTPGTRVIKTQYF. Filled out from reference TRBV11-2 and TRBJ2-5, the complete variable domain reads EAGVAQSPRYKIIEKRQSVAFWCNPISGHATLYWYQQILGQGPKLLIQFQNNGVVDDSQLPKDRFSAERLKGVDSTLKIQPAKLEDSAVYLCASSSTPGTRVIKTQYFGPGTRLLVL.

This clone was seen a few times. V usage is TRBV21-1 and J usage is TRBJ2-2; the table assigns TRBD2, which was not confirmed against the DNA. TRBV21-1 is assigned pseudogene status. This CDR3 has 14 amino acids. CDR3 sequence reads: CASSDYRAKAWLFF. CDR3 sequence (DNA): TGTGCCAGCAGCGACTACCGGGCCAAGGCGTGGCTGTTTTTT.

The chain links TRBV27 to TRBJ1-4, with D unresolved. Trimming took 5 bases from V and 6 from J, leaving 16 bases between them. From germline, CDR1 is MNHEY and CDR2 SMNVEV (reference sequence). CDR3 length: 15 amino acids. The CDR3 region has the DNA TGTGCCAGCAGTCCCTCGGGGAACCAACATGAAAAACTGTTTTTT. Translation gives CASSPSGNQHEKLFF.

The chain combines TRBV6-4 with TRBJ1-2; D might be TRBD1 (5 bases). Trimming removed 5 bases from V and 2 bases from J, with 18 bases in between. The CDR3 runs 16 residues. The germline V gene has CDR1 MRHNA and CDR2 SNTAGT. The CDR3 DNA is TGTGCCAGCAGTCCTGAGCAGGGTGTGGGGAACTATGGCTACACCTTC. Translation: CASSPEQGVGNYGYTF.